This TCR beta chain appears in the sequencing data of a study of blood T cells in healthy people across ages. Primers used in a second PCR of roughly 7 to 12 cycles were a sample-barcoded 5' primer and a J-beta primer mix. TCRdb fed the 5' RACE reads into MiXCR, producing one record per CDR3 protein. The data show roughly 1.4 million distinct CDR3 sequences, with 55% to 75% seen just once and 5% to 7% held by the top ten. Trimming pared 6 bases from V and 3 bases from J, leaving 12 bases between. There are 14 residues in the CDR3. Germline V lookup: CDR1 ENHRY, CDR2 SYGVKD. The V call is TRBV10-3, the J call TRBJ2-4; D possibly corresponds to TRBD2 (6 bases). The sample was blood. The clonotype was recovered from a young man in good health. CDR3 DNA sequence: TGTGCCATCAGGGCGGAGGGGAACAAAAACATTCAGTACTTC. Protein: CAIRAEGNKNIQYF.